These 5 T cell receptor beta chains were sequenced from one sample in a study of monozygotic twins with inflammatory bowel disease. Following a re-call of the 5' RACE reads, TCRdb has one entry per CDR3 protein and lacks DNA. The repertoire table contains a few hundred thousand distinct CDR3 sequences. Input material: blood. The origin of the receptors is a human donor with ulcerative colitis or Crohn's disease, or a healthy co-twin of an affected twin (not recorded which).

This chain connects TRBV12-3 or TRBV12-4 to TRBJ1-6. This CDR3 spans 13 amino acids. CDR3 loop: CASSLTYNSPLHF.

V gene TRBV3-1 combines with J gene TRBJ1-1; TCRdb outputs TRBD1, but without DNA this stays unchecked. The CDR3 length is 17 residues. Germline assignment: CDR1 LGHDT and CDR2 YNNKEL (reference sequence). CDR3 sequence: CASSQGGRFRGLAEAFF.

The chain recombines TRBV11-2 with TRBJ1-6. The CDR3 has 16 amino acids. The germline CDR1 and CDR2 sequences are SGHAT and FQNNGV. CDR3 amino acids: CASSYYLSVGNSPLHF.

The chain joins TRBV20-1 to TRBJ2-2; TCRdb designates TRBD2, a call that cannot be tested without DNA. This CDR3 contains 16 residues. The V gene's germline CDR1 is DFQATT and CDR2 SNEGSKA (reference sequence). The CDR3 region is CSARGPVAGDAGELFF.

The rearrangement uses TRBV7-2 and TRBJ2-1. The CDR3 runs 12 residues. The germline CDR1 and CDR2 sequences are SGHTA and FQGNSA. This CDR3 reads CASSLRNNEQFF.